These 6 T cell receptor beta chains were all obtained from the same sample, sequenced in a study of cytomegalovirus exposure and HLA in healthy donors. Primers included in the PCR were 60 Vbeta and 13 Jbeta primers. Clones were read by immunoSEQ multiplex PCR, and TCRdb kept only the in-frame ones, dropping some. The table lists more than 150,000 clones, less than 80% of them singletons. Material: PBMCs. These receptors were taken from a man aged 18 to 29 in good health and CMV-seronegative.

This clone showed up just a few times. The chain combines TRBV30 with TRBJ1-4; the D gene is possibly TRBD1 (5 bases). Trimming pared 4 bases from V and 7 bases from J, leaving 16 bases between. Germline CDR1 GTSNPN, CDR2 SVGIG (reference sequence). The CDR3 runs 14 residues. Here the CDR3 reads CAWTLTGVGEKLFF. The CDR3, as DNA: TGTGCCTGGACGTTAACAGGAGTAGGTGAAAAACTGTTTTTT.

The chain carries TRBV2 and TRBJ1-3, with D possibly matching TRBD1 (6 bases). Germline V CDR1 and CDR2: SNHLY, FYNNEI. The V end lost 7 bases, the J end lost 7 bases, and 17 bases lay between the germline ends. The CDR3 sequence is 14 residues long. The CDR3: CASKAGVSVNTIYF. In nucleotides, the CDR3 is TGTGCCAGCAAAGCAGGGGTCTCAGTGAACACCATATATTTT.

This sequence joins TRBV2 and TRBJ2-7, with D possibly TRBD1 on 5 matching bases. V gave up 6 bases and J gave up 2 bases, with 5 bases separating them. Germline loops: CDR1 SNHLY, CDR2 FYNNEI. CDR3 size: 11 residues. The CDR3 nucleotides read TGTGCCAGCAGACAGGCCTACGAGCAGTACTTC. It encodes CASRQAYEQYF.

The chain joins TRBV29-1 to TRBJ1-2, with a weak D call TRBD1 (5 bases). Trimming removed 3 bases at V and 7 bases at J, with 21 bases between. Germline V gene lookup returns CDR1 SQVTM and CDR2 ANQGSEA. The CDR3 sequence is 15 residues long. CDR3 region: CSVDRGQEGAGGYTF. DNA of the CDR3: TGCAGCGTTGACCGGGGCCAGGAGGGTGCTGGTGGCTACACCTTC.

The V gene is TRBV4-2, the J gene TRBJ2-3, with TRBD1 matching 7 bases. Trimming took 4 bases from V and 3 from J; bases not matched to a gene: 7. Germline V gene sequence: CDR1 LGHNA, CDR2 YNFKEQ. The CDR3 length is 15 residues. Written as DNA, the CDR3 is TGTGCCAGCAGCCGAGCAGGGGGTGGGACAGATACGCAGTATTTT. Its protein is CASSRAGGGTDTQYF.

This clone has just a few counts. CDR3 bases: TGTGCCAGCAGCCCCGGGACTAGCCCAGATACGCAGTATTTT. Translated: CASSPGTSPDTQYF. The chain recombines TRBV2 with TRBJ2-3; 9 bases line up with TRBD2. The ends lost 6 bases at V and 4 bases at J; junction bases unmatched: 5. CDR3 length: 14 residues. CDR1 is SNHLY and CDR2 is FYNNEI in the germline V gene.